Only one count was recorded for the clone carrying this T cell receptor (beta chain). The record originates from a study of cytomegalovirus exposure and HLA in healthy donors. The germline gives CDR1 MNHEY, CDR2 SVGAGI. Trimming at V came to 7 bases and at J to 1 base, leaving 3 bases not matched to a gene. CDR3 size: 14 residues. Amplification used 60 Vbeta primers and 13 Jbeta primers. Some clones are missing from TCRdb's copy, which holds only in-frame ones; the method was immunoSEQ multiplex PCR. The table has roughly 250,000 clones, roughly 86% seen once; the top ten hold approximately 2%. This clonotype was obtained from a woman aged 35 to 49 in good health and CMV-seropositive. This chain uses TRBV6-5 with TRBJ2-2; 7 bases agree with TRBD2. The sequencing input was PBMCs. CDR3 loop: CASMVAGNTGELFF. DNA of the CDR3: TGTGCCAGCATGGTAGCGGGGAACACCGGGGAGCTGTTTTTT.